In its sample, the clone carrying this T cell receptor beta chain was seen many times. The data were taken from a study of regulatory T cells in long-lasting Graves disease. Sequencing libraries for TCR beta were prepared with iRepertoire HTBI primers and Arm-PCR of CDR3 regions. TCRdb re-derived calls from the multiplex PCR reads in MiXCR, one entry per CDR3 protein. Among 420,000 or so distinct CDR3 sequences listed, around 22% were seen once. Looked up from germline, CDR1 is MDHEN and CDR2 is SYDVKM. Trimming removed 3 bases from V and 0 bases from J, with 8 bases in between. The CDR3 contains 14 residues. Time point meaning: persistent/refractory GD, antithyroid drugs over 5 years with positive TRAb. RNA isolated from PBMCs was used to make the TCR library.

This chain joins TRBV28 and TRBJ1-1, with D uncertain. This material consisted of peripheral blood mononuclear cells (PBMCs), taken when the disease was refractory, from a patient treated with antithyroid drugs. This clonotype originated in a female donor with Graves disease. The CDR3 region has the DNA TGTGCCAGCAGTTTCGGCATCATGAACACTGAAGCTTTCTTT. Its protein is CASSFGIMNTEAFF.